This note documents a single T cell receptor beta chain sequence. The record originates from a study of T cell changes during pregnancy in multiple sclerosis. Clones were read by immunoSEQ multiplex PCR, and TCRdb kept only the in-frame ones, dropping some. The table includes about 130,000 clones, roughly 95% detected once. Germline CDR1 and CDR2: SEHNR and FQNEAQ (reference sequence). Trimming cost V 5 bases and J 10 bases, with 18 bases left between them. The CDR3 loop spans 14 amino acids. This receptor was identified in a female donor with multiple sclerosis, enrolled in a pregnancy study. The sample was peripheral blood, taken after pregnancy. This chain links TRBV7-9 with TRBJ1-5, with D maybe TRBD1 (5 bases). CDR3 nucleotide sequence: TGTGCCAGCAGCGTTCGGGACTCACCTGTCCCCCAGCATTTT. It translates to CASSVRDSPVPQHF.